These 31 T cell receptor beta chains share one sample of origin, sequenced in a study of OX40 agonist ivuxolimab in advanced cancers. The assay was immunoSEQ multiplex PCR, and TCRdb's table has in-frame clones only and misses some. The top ten hold roughly 5.2% of the sample, which has roughly 93,000 clones, more than 80% seen once. This specimen was CD4+ or CD8+ T cells sorted from blood, taken in a trial of the OX40 agonist ivuxolimab. These receptor sequences come from an adult with an advanced solid tumor such as melanoma, head and neck, liver or kidney cancer.

The chain is built from TRBV11-1 and TRBJ1-3; the D is unclear. Germline V gene sequence: CDR1 SGHAT, CDR2 FQDESV (reference sequence). V gave up 8 bases and J gave up 0 bases, with 11 bases separating them. This CDR3 has 14 residues. As DNA, the CDR3 is TGTGCCAGCTCTCCGGGCCTCTCTGGAAACACCATATATTTT. Translating it yields CASSPGLSGNTIYF.

V and J are TRBV4-1 and TRBJ2-5, with 11 nucleotides matching TRBD2. The end of the DNA fits TRBJ2-7 better, so the J call may be wrong. Per germline, CDR1 MGHRA and CDR2 YSYEKL. The CDR3 contains 16 residues. CDR3 residues: CASSHGPGTSGYEQYF. The CDR3 DNA sequence: TGCGCCAGCAGCCATGGTCCCGGGACTAGCGGCTACGAGCAGTACTTC.

V is TRBV6-1 and J is TRBJ2-1; tentatively, D is TRBD1 (6 bases). This CDR3 is 17 amino acids long. V lost 2 bases and J 4 bases, leaving 18 bases between the germline ends. Germline assignment: CDR1 MNHNS and CDR2 SASEGT. The CDR3 bases are TGTGCCAGCAGTGAACAGTACAGAGGGGGAGCTTACAATGAGCAGTTCTTC. Protein product: CASSEQYRGGAYNEQFF.

V and J are TRBV6-5 and TRBJ2-1; unclear D gene. The CDR3 contains 15 residues. Germline CDR1 reads MNHEY; CDR2 reads SVGAGI. V lost 6 bases, J lost 0 bases, and 12 bases lay in between. The CDR3 loop is CASSRPASSYNEQFF. Written as DNA, the CDR3 is TGTGCCAGCAGCCGCCCAGCGAGCTCCTACAATGAGCAGTTCTTC.

In its sample, this clone was seen a few times. CDR3 DNA sequence: TGCAGCGTCAGGGCCGATAGCAATCAGCCCCAGCATTTT. Translated: CSVRADSNQPQHF. V is TRBV29-1 and J is TRBJ1-5, with D possibly being TRBD1 (5 bases). V lost 6 bases, J lost 0 bases, and 9 bases lay in between. This CDR3 is built from 13 residues. Germline CDR1 SQVTM, CDR2 ANQGSEA.

The chain has TRBV6-6 and TRBJ2-4, with TRBD1 as a possible D gene (5 bases). The CDR3 runs to 16 residues. Germline lookup yields CDR1 MNHNY and CDR2 SVGAGI (reference sequence). V shed 6 bases and J shed 0 bases, with 15 bases lying between them. CDR3 sequence reads: CASRPDRAGAKNIQYF. CDR3 DNA sequence: TGTGCCAGCAGACCAGACAGAGCTGGAGCCAAAAACATTCAGTACTTC.

The J gene is TRBJ2-2, the V gene TRBV19; 9 bases fit TRBD1. J lost 1 base, V lost 5 bases, and 2 bases had no gene match. Germline CDR1 is LNHDA and CDR2 is SQIVND (reference sequence). The CDR3 loop spans 15 amino acids. The CDR3 region is CASSWGQGNTGELFF. As DNA, the CDR3 is TGTGCCAGTAGTTGGGGACAGGGGAACACCGGGGAGCTGTTTTTT. The full variable domain, completed using reference TRBV19 and TRBJ2-2, is DGGITQSPKYLFRKEGQNVTLSCEQNLNHDAMYWYRQDPGQGLRLIYYSQIVNDFQKGDIAEGYSVSREKKESFPLTVTSAQKNPTAFYLCASSWGQGNTGELFFGEGSRLTVL.

Concerning this clone: One end of the junction is discordant with germline, which a read error may explain. V gene TRBV7-9 combines with J gene TRBJ2-7; tentatively, D is TRBD2 (6 bases). The CDR3 has 13 residues. Looked up from germline, CDR1 is SEHNR and CDR2 is FQNEAQ (reference sequence). Here the CDR3 DNA reads TGTGCCGGCAGCTTAGCGGTCCCGGGGGAGCAGTACTTC. This gives the protein CAGSLAVPGEQYF.

The chain joins TRBV4-3 to TRBJ2-7; perhaps TRBD1 as D (6 bases). Trimming took 1 base from V and 1 from J, leaving 20 bases between them. CDR3 length: 18 residues. The V gene's germline CDR1 is LGHNA and CDR2 YSLEER. The CDR3 region is CASSQGAQGQQNSYEQYF. CDR3 bases: TGCGCCAGCAGCCAAGGGGCCCAAGGACAGCAGAATTCCTACGAGCAGTACTTC.

This rearrangement joins TRBV5-4 to TRBJ1-3; no reliable D call. This CDR3 contains 15 residues. Germline lookup yields CDR1 SGHNT and CDR2 YYREEE (reference sequence). V was cut by 1 base and J by 1 base, with 9 bases left in between. Here the CDR3 reads CASSLTWGSGNTIYF. For the CDR3, the DNA is TGTGCCAGCAGCTTGACGTGGGGTTCTGGAAACACCATATATTTT.

This clone has just one count. V and J are TRBV5-1 and TRBJ2-2, with no clear D. V dropped 2 bases and J dropped 4 bases, with 12 bases sitting between them. Germline V CDR1 and CDR2: SGHRS, YFSETQ. The length of the CDR3 is 15 residues. CDR3 loop: CASSLALVGTGELFF. DNA of the CDR3: TGCGCCAGCAGCTTAGCTCTGGTCGGCACCGGGGAGCTGTTTTTT.

This chain joins TRBV18 and TRBJ2-6; 7 bases agree with TRBD1. CDR1 and CDR2 from the germline V gene are KGHSH and LQKENI. The ends lost 6 bases at V and 2 bases at J; junction bases unmatched: 4. This CDR3 spans 15 amino acids. The CDR3 DNA reads as TGTGCCAGCTCCCGTACAGGGGCTGGGGCCAACGTCCTGACTTTC. Translated: CASSRTGAGANVLTF.

The rearrangement links TRBV7-9 to TRBJ2-3; D is unresolved. CDR1 and CDR2 (germline): SEHNR, FQNEAQ (reference sequence). The CDR3 totals 11 residues. Between the trimmed V and J ends, which lost 4 bases and 9 bases, there was a span of 8 bases. The CDR3 DNA reads TGTGCCAGCAGCTCCTCGTGGACGCAGTATTTT. Its protein is CASSSSWTQYF. Combining the CDR3 with reference TRBV7-9 and TRBJ2-3 gives the whole variable domain DTGVSQNPRHKITKRGQNVTFRCDPISEHNRLYWYRQTLGQGPEFLTYFQNEAQLEKSRLLSDRFSAERPKGSFSTLEIQRTEQGDSAMYLCASSSSWTQYFGPGTRLTVL.

The J gene is TRBJ2-5, the V gene TRBV5-1; TRBD1 aligns across 9 bases. The J call may be in error: the DNA end matches TRBJ2-7 better. The germline V gene has CDR1 SGHRS and CDR2 YFSETQ. This CDR3 region has 15 residues. CDR3 residues: CASSLTGTGTHEQYF. The DNA of the CDR3 is TGCGCCAGCAGCTTGACCGGGACAGGGACCCACGAGCAGTACTTC.

This clone appeared once. The gene calls are TRBV13 and TRBJ2-7, with 8 positions matching TRBD2. The CDR3 is 18 residues long. V shed 3 bases and J 2 bases; nucleotides not matched to a gene: 15. Germline V gene data show CDR1 as PRHDT and CDR2 as FYEKMQ (reference sequence). CDR3 sequence: CASSFVSAGGFLAYEQYF. CDR3 DNA sequence: TGTGCCAGCAGCTTTGTAAGCGCGGGGGGTTTCCTCGCCTACGAGCAGTACTTC.

This chain uses TRBV28 with TRBJ1-2; D unclear. The CDR3 is made up of 14 amino acids. Trimming took off 5 bases at V and 3 bases at J, with 13 bases between the two ends. The germline gives CDR1 MDHEN, CDR2 SYDVKM. The CDR3 bases are TGTGCCAGCAGTCCCGCCCTGGACGACTATGGCTACACCTTC. It yields the protein CASSPALDDYGYTF.

The gene calls are TRBV6-5 and TRBJ2-7; 8 bases fit TRBD2. The CDR3 is made up of 15 amino acids. Trimming at V came to 0 bases and at J to 5 bases, leaving 6 bases not matched to a gene. The germline gives CDR1 MNHEY, CDR2 SVGAGI. The CDR3 region has the DNA TGTGCCAGCAGTTACTCAGCGGGAGCCAGGAACGAGCAGTACTTC. Translation: CASSYSAGARNEQYF.

Here the CDR3 reads CASSAGTSGSGDTQYF. The CDR3, as DNA: TGTGCCAGCAGCGCTGGTACTAGCGGGAGTGGAGATACGCAGTATTTT. J is TRBJ2-3 and V is TRBV9; 11 bases match TRBD2. J lost 5 bases, V lost 3 bases, and 8 bases had no gene match. CDR1 is SGDLS, CDR2 YYNGEE, per germline. This CDR3 is 16 amino acids long. Using reference TRBV9 and TRBJ2-3 for the parts outside the CDR3, the full variable domain is DSGVTQTPKHLITATGQRVTLRCSPRSGDLSVYWYQQSLDQGLQFLIQYYNGEERAKGNILERFSAQQFPDLHSELNLSSLELGDSALYFCASSAGTSGSGDTQYFGPGTRLTVL.

The rearrangement uses TRBV27 and TRBJ1-1, with D perhaps matching TRBD1 (5 bases). V shed 6 bases and J shed 0 bases, with 8 bases lying between them. This CDR3 has 13 amino acids. Germline values: CDR1 MNHEY, CDR2 SMNVEV (reference sequence). The CDR3 protein is CASRGHLNTEAFF. CDR3 nucleotides: TGTGCCAGCAGAGGACACTTGAACACTGAAGCTTTCTTT.

The chain is built from TRBV10-3 and TRBJ2-4; no reliable D call. Per germline, CDR1 ENHRY and CDR2 SYGVKD. The CDR3 covers 14 residues. With 11 bases removed from V and 5 bases from J, the gap between germline ends came to 19 bases. Here the CDR3 DNA reads TGTGCCCTCCCCGGTCGGACGGCTCAAAACATTCAGTACTTC. Translated, it gives CALPGRTAQNIQYF.

The rearrangement uses TRBV5-5 and TRBJ1-2; no clear D. The CDR3 is made up of 14 amino acids. CDR1 is SGHKS and CDR2 is YYEKEE in the germline V gene (reference sequence). Trimming left V 4 bases short and J 6 bases short, with 16 bases between. The CDR3 DNA follows: TGTGCCAGCAGCGGCATGATAATAGGACATGGCTACACCTTC. Translation: CASSGMIIGHGYTF.

The V and J genes are TRBV9 and TRBJ2-1; D unresolved. Germline V gene data show CDR1 as SGDLS and CDR2 as YYNGEE. This CDR3 contains 16 residues. Deletions cut 0 bases from V and 0 bases from J, with 10 bases between. The chain's CDR3 is CASSVELSGSYNEQFF. As DNA, the CDR3 is TGTGCCAGCAGCGTAGAGTTGAGTGGCTCCTACAATGAGCAGTTCTTC.

This clone has a handful of counts. In DNA, the CDR3 is TGTGCCAGTGGTGCCCCCAGCCTAGCGGGAAACACCGGGGAGCTGTTTTTT. The encoded protein is CASGAPSLAGNTGELFF. This chain uses TRBV19 with TRBJ2-2; 9 nucleotides align to TRBD2. CDR1 is LNHDA, CDR2 SQIVND, per germline (reference sequence). This CDR3 region has 17 residues. The ends lost 8 bases at V and 2 bases at J; junction bases unmatched: 12. The full variable domain, rest sourced from reference TRBV19 and TRBJ2-2, is DGGITQSPKYLFRKEGQNVTLSCEQNLNHDAMYWYRQDPGQGLRLIYYSQIVNDFQKGDIAEGYSVSREKKESFPLTVTSAQKNPTAFYLCASGAPSLAGNTGELFFGEGSRLTVL.

The rearrangement uses TRBV6-1 and TRBJ1-1; D is unresolved. V was clipped by 4 bases and J by 3 bases, with 9 bases between them. The CDR3 consists of 13 residues. Germline V gene lookup returns CDR1 MNHNS and CDR2 SASEGT. The CDR3: CASSGSVDTEAFF. CDR3 sequence (DNA): TGTGCCAGCAGTGGCTCCGTAGACACTGAAGCTTTCTTT.

The V gene is TRBV6-4, the J gene TRBJ1-2; D might be TRBD1 (5 bases). Germline V lookup: CDR1 MRHNA, CDR2 SNTAGT. CDR3 length equals 15 residues. V lost 3 bases and J lost 2, with 13 bases in between. The CDR3 is CASSEGAGGNYGYTF. CDR3 nucleotides: TGTGCCAGCAGTGAAGGGGCAGGCGGGAACTATGGCTACACCTTC.

The chain combines TRBV7-2 with TRBJ2-5, with 7 bases lining up with TRBD1. Germline V gene sequence: CDR1 SGHTA, CDR2 FQGNSA. The CDR3 spans 17 residues. Losses at the gene ends were 5 bases for V and 5 bases for J; bases not matched to a gene: 17. The CDR3 bases are TGTGCCAGCAGCCTCACAGGGGCGGATGGTGGCAGGGAGACCCAGTACTTC. Translating it yields CASSLTGADGGRETQYF.

The rearrangement joins TRBV27 to TRBJ2-1; 7 nucleotides align to TRBD2. V shed 3 bases and J 0 bases; nucleotides not matched to a gene: 14. The CDR3 sequence is 19 residues long. Germline V lookup: CDR1 MNHEY, CDR2 SMNVEV (reference sequence). DNA for the CDR3: TGTGCCAGCAGTTTGGTGGCGGGAGCCCAATATAGCTCCTACAATGAGCAGTTCTTC. This gives the protein CASSLVAGAQYSSYNEQFF.

This clone is a singleton in its sample. V usage is TRBV18 and J usage is TRBJ1-5; possibly TRBD1 for D (6 bases). V lost 2 bases and J 4 bases, leaving 12 bases between the germline ends. CDR3 length: 15 residues. The germline V gene encodes CDR1 KGHSH and CDR2 LQKENI. This CDR3 is CASSPGPGANQPQHF. Written as DNA, the CDR3 is TGTGCCAGCTCACCAGGTCCGGGGGCTAATCAGCCCCAGCATTTT.

This chain uses TRBV6-1 with TRBJ2-1, with TRBD2 identical over 10 bases. After removal of 6 bases from V and 3 bases from J, the junction contained 5 bases not matched to a gene. Germline assignment: CDR1 MNHNS and CDR2 SASEGT. The CDR3 sequence is 15 residues long. The CDR3, as DNA: TGTGCCAGCAGCGCAATAGCGGGAGGCTACAATGAGCAGTTCTTC. It translates to CASSAIAGGYNEQFF.

The chain combines TRBV6-5 with TRBJ2-7; 11 bases are shared with TRBD2. Germline V gene lookup returns CDR1 MNHEY and CDR2 SVGAGI. V lost 7 bases to trimming and J lost 0 bases; unmatched junction nucleotides: 2. The CDR3 runs to 14 residues. As DNA, the CDR3 is TGTGCCAGCACTAGCGGGGGGCCCTCCTACGAGCAGTACTTC. The encoded protein is CASTSGGPSYEQYF.

The chain employs TRBV9 and TRBJ1-5; D is ambiguous. The CDR3 is 15 amino acids. With 4 bases removed from V and 1 base from J, the gap between germline ends came to 12 bases. Germline V CDR1 and CDR2: SGDLS, YYNGEE. Here the CDR3 DNA reads TGTGCCAGCAGCTCCTCTCCAGAGAGCAATCAGCCCCAGCATTTT. Its translation: CASSSSPESNQPQHF.